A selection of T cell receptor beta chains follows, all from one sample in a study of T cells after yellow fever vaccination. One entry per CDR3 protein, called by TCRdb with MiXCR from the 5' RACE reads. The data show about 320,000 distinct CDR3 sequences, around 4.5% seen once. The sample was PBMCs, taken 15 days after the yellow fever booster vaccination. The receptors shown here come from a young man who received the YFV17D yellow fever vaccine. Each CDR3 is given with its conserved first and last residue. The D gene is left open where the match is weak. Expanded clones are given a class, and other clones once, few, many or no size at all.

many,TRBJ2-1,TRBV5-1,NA,CASSLDSWRSNEQFF,TGCGCCAGCAGCTTGGACAGCTGGAGGTCCAATGAGCAGTTCTTC
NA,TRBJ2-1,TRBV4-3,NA,CASSQDFGRGEQFF,TGCGCCAGCAGCCAAGATTTTGGGAGAGGAGAGCAGTTCTTC
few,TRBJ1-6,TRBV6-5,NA,CASSYSAEGNSPLHF,TGTGCCAGCAGTTATTCGGCAGAAGGCAATTCACCCCTCCACTTT
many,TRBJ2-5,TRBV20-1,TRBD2,CSAIAGGPLQYF,TGCAGTGCTATAGCGGGGGGGCCACTCCAGTACTTC
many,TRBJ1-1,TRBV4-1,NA,CASSQARSTEAFF,TGCGCCAGCAGCCAAGCCAGGAGCACTGAAGCTTTCTTT
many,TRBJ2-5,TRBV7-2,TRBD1,CASSPQGSQETQYF,TGTGCCAGCAGCCCACAGGGGTCCCAAGAGACCCAGTACTTC
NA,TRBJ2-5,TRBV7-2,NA,CASSFWGAHRETQYF,TGTGCCAGCAGCTTTTGGGGGGCCCACAGGGAGACCCAGTACTTC
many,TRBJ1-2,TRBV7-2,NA,CASSLRQTNYGYTF,TGTGCCAGCAGCTTACGACAGACTAACTATGGCTACACCTTC
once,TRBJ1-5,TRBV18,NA,CASSLSGGSNQPLHF,TGTGCCAGCTCCCTTAGCGGCGGGAGCAATCAGCCCCTGCATTTT
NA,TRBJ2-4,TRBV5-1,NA,CASSPGSQNIQYF,TGCGCCAGCAGCCCAGGGTCCCAAAACATTCAGTACTTC
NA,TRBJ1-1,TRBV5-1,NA,CASSPNDGRDTEAFF,TGCGCCAGCAGCCCTAACGACGGACGAGACACTGAAGCTTTCTTT
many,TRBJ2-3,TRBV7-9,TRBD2,CASSLRGGGDTQYF,TGTGCCAGCAGCTTACGGGGGGGAGGAGATACGCAGTATTTT
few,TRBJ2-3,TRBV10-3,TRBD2,CAICHSGPSTDTQYF,TGTGCCATCTGCCATAGCGGGCCAAGCACAGATACGCAGTATTTT
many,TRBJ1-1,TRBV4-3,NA,CASSQEDLNTEAFF,TGCGCCAGCAGCCAAGAGGACCTGAACACTGAAGCTTTCTTT
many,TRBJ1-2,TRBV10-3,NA,CAISVGGSYGYTF,TGTGCCATCAGTGTGGGTGGTAGCTATGGCTACACCTTC